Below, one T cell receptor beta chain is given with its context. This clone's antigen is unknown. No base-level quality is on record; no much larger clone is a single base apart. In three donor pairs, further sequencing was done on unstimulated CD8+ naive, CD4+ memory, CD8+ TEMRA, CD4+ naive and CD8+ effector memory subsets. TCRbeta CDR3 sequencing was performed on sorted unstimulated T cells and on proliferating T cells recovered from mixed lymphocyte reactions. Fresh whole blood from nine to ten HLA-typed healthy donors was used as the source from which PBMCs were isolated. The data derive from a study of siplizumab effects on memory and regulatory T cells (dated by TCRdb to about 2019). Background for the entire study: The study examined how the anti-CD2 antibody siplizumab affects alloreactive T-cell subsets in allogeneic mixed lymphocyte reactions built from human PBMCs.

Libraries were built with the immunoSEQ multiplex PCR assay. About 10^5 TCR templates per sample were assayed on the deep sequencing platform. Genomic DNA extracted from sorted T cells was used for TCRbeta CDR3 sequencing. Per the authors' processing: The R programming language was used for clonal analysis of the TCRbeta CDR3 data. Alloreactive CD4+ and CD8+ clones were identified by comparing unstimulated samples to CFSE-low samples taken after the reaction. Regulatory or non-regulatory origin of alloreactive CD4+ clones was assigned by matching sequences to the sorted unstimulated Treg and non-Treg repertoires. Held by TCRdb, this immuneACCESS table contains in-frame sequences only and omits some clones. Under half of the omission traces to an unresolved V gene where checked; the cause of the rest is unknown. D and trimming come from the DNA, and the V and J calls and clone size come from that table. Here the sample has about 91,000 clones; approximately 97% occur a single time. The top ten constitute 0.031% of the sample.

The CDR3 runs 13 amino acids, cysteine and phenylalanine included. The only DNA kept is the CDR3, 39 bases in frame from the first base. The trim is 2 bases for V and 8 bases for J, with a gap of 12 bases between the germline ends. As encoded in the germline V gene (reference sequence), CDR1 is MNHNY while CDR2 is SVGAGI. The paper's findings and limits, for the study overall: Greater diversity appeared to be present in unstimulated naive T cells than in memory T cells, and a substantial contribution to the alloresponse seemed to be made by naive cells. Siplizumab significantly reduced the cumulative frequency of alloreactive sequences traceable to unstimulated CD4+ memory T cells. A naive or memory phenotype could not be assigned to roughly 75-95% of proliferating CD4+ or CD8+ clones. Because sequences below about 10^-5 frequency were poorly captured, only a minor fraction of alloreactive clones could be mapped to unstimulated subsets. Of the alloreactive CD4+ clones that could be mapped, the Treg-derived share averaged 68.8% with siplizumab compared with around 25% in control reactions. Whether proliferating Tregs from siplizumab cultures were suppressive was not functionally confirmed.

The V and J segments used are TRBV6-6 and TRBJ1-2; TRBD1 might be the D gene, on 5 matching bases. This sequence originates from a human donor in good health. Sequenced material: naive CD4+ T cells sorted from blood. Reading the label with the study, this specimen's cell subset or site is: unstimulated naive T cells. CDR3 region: CASSYDPRDGYTF. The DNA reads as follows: TGTGCCAGCAGTTACGATCCCAGGGACGGCTACACCTTC.